Listed here is a single T cell receptor (beta chain). Measured with immunoSEQ multiplex PCR; TCRdb has only the in-frame clones, and not every one. Altogether about 54,000 clones are present, 95% to 97% being singletons, with the ten largest covering around 2%. This sample was included in a study of control samples from healthy donors and cancer patients. V was clipped by 2 bases and J by 3 bases, with 13 bases between them. From germline, CDR1 is SQVTM and CDR2 ANQGSEA. The CDR3 is 14 residues long. The TCR sequence derives from a woman aged 25 to 39 in good health. The specimen sequenced was blood. This sequence joins TRBV29-1 and TRBJ1-2; D uncertain. The CDR3 DNA is TGCAGCGTTGAACGGGCAGAGAGTTACTATGGCTACACCTTC. Translated, it gives CSVERAESYYGYTF.